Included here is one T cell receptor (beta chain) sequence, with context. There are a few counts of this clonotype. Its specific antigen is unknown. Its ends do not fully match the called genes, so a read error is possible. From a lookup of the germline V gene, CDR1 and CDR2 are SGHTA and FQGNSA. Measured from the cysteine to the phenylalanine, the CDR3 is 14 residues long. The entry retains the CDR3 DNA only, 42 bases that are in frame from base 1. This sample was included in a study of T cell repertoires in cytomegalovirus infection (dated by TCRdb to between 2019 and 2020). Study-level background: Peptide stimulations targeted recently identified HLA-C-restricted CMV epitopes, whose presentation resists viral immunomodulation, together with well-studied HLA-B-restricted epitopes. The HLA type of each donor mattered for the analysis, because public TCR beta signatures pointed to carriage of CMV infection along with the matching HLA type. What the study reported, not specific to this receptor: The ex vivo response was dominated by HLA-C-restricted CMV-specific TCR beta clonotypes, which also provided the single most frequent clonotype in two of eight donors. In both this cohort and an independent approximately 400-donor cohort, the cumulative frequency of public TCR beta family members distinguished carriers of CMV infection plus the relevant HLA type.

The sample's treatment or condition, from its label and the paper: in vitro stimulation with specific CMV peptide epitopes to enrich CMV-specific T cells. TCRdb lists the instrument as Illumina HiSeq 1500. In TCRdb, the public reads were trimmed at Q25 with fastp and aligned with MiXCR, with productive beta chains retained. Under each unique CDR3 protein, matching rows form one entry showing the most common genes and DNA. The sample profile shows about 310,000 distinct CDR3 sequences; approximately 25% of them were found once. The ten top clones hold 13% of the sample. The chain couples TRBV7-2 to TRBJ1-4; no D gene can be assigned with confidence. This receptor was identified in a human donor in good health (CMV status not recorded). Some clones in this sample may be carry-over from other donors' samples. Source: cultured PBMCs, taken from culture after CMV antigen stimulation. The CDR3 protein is CASSYDSANGKLFF. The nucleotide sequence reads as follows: TGTGCCAGCAGCTACGACTCGGCTAATGGAAAACTGTTTTTT.